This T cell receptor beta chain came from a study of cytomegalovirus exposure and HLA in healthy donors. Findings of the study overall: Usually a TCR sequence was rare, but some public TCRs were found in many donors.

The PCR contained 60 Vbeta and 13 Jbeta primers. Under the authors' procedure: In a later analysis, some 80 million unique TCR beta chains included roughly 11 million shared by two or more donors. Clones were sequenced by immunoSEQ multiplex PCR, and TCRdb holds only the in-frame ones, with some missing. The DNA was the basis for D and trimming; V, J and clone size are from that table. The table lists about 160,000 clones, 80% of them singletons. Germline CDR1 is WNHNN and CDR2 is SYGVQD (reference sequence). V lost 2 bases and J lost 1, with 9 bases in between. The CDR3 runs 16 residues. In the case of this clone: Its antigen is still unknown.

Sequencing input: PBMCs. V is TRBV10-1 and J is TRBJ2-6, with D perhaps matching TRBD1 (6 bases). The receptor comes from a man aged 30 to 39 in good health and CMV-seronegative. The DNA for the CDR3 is TGCGCCAGCAGTGAGGGGACACCGTCTGGGGCCAACGTCCTGACTTTC. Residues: CASSEGTPSGANVLTF.